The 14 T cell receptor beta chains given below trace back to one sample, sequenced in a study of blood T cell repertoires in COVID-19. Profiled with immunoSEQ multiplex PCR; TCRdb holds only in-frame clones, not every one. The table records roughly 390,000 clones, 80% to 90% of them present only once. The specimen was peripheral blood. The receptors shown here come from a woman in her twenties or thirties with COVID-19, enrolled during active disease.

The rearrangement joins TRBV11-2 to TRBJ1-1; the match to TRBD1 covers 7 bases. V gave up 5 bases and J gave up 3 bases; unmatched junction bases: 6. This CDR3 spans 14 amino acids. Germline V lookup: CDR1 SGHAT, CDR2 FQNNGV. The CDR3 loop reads CASSVTGRDTEAFF. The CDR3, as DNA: TGTGCCAGCAGCGTGACAGGGCGGGACACTGAAGCTTTCTTT.

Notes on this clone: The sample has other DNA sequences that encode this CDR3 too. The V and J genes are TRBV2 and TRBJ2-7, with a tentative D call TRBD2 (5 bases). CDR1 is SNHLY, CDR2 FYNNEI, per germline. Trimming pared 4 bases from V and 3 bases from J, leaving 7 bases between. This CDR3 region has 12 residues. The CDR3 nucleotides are TGTGCCAGCAGTGTTGAGGGCTACGAGCAGTACTTC. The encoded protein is CASSVEGYEQYF.

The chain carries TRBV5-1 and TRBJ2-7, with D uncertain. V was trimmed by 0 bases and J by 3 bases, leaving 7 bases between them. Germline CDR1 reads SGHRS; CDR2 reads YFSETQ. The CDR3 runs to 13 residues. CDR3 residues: CASSLALYYEQYF. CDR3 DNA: TGCGCCAGCAGCTTGGCGTTGTACTACGAGCAGTACTTC.

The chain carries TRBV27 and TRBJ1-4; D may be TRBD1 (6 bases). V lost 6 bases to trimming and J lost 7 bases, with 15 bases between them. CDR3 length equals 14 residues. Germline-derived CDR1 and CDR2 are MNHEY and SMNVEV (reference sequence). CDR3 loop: CASSPGVGSEKLFF. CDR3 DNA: TGTGCCAGCAGCCCAGGGGTCGGTAGTGAAAAACTGTTTTTT. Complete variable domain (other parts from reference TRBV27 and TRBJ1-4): EAQVTQNPRYLITVTGKKLTVTCSQNMNHEYMSWYRQDPGLGLRQIYYSMNVEVTDKGDVPEGYKVSRKEKRNFPLILESPSPNQTSLYFCASSPGVGSEKLFFGSGTQLSVL.

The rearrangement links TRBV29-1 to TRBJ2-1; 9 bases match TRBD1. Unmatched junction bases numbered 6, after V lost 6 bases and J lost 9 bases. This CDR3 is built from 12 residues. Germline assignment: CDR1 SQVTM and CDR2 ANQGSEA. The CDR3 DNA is TGCAGCGTGGTACAGGGGGCGGTTGAGCAGTTCTTC. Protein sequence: CSVVQGAVEQFF.

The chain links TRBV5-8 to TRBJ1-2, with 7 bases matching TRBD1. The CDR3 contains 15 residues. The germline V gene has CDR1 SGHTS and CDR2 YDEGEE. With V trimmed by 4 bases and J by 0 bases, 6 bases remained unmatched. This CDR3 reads CASSGRDRANYGYTF. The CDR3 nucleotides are TGTGCCAGCAGCGGAAGGGACAGAGCTAACTATGGCTACACCTTC.

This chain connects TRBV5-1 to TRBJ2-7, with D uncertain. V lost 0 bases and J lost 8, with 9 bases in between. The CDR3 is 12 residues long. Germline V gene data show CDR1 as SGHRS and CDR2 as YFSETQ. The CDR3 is CASSLAGEKQYF. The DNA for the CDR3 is TGCGCCAGCAGCTTGGCCGGAGAAAAGCAGTACTTC.

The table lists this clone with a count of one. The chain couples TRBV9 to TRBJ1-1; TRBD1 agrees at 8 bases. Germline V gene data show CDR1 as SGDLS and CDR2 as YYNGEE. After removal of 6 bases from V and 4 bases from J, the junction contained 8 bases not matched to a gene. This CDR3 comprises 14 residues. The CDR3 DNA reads TGTGCCAGCACCAGGGGGCGCGTGGGCACTGAAGCTTTCTTT. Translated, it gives CASTRGRVGTEAFF.

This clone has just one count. This CDR3 is CASSQERTGRGLSEAFF. CDR3 DNA sequence: TGCGCCAGCAGCCAAGAACGGACAGGGAGGGGGTTGAGTGAAGCTTTCTTT. V and J are TRBV4-1 and TRBJ1-1, with 8 positions matching TRBD1. Trimming at V came to 0 bases and at J to 7 bases, leaving 13 bases not matched to a gene. Germline V gives CDR1 MGHRA, CDR2 YSYEKL. The CDR3 spans 17 residues.

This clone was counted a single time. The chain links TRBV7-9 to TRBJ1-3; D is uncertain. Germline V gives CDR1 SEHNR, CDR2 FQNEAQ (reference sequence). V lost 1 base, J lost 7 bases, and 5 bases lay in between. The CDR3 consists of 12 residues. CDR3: CASSLESNTIYF. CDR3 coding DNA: TGTGCCAGCAGCTTAGAATCGAACACCATATATTTT.

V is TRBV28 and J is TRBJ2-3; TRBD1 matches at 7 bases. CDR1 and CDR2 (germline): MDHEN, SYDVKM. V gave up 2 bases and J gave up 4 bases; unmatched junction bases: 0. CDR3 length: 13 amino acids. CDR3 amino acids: CASSLQGADTQYF. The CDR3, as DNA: TGTGCCAGCAGTTTACAGGGGGCAGATACGCAGTATTTT.

The CDR3 DNA reads TGTGCCAGCAGTGAGTTCGGGGCGGGAGGGAGCTCCTACGAGCAGTACTTC. It is translated as CASSEFGAGGSSYEQYF. The rearrangement joins TRBV6-1 to TRBJ2-7, with 9 bases aligning to TRBD2. The CDR3 runs to 17 residues. The germline gives CDR1 MNHNS, CDR2 SASEGT. Unmatched junction bases numbered 9, after V lost 3 bases and J lost 0 bases.

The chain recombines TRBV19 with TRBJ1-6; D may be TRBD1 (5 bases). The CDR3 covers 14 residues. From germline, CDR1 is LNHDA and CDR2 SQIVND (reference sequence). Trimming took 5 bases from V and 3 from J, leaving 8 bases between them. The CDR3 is CASSQTDYNSPLHF. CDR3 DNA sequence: TGTGCCAGTAGTCAGACAGACTATAATTCACCCCTCCACTTT.

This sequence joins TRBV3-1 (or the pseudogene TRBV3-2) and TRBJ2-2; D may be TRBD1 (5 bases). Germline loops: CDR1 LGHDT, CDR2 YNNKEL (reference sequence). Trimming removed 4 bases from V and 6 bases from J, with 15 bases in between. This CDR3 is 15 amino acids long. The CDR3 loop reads CASSPRRRAPGELFF. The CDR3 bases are TGTGCCAGCAGCCCCCGCCGCAGGGCCCCCGGGGAGCTGTTTTTT.